Each of the 26 T cell receptor beta chains below was sequenced from the same sample in a study of blood T cells in healthy people across ages. Together with a sample-barcoded 5' primer, a J-beta primer mix was included in a second PCR lasting roughly 6 to 12 cycles. TCRdb re-derived calls from the 5' RACE reads in MiXCR, one entry per CDR3 protein. The sample has around 800,000 distinct CDR3 sequences, around a quarter seen once; the top ten hold around 3%. The data also belong to a second study, concerning T cells of mothers and their children.

The sample comprised blood. These receptors all stem from a boy younger than 18 in good health.

The chain couples TRBV6-1 to TRBJ1-6; TRBD1 agrees at 9 bases. Germline-derived CDR1 and CDR2 are MNHNS and SASEGT. The CDR3 contains 14 residues. After removal of 6 bases from V and 9 bases from J, the junction contained 6 bases not matched to a gene. CDR3 sequence reads: CASRGTGSSSPLHF. CDR3 DNA: TGTGCCAGCAGGGGGACAGGGTCGAGTTCACCCCTCCACTTT.

This clonotype was seen at least ten times. J is TRBJ2-7 and V is TRBV3-1; D is ambiguous. The CDR3 contains 11 residues. Germline V gives CDR1 LGHDT, CDR2 YNNKEL (reference sequence). Trimming stripped 6 bases from V and 3 bases from J, with 6 bases between. CDR3 loop: CASSHYYEQYF. In DNA, the CDR3 is TGTGCCAGCAGTCACTACTACGAGCAGTACTTC.

The gene calls are TRBV10-3 and TRBJ2-5, with no clear D. The end of the DNA aligns better with TRBJ2-7, so the J call may be wrong. CDR3 length: 14 residues. Germline V CDR1 and CDR2: ENHRY, SYGVKD. The CDR3 DNA is TGTGCCATCAGTGGGGCAGCTCCAACCTACGAGCAGTACTTC. Its translation is CAISGAAPTYEQYF.

The chain uses TRBV27 and TRBJ2-7, with D perhaps matching TRBD2 (5 bases). CDR1 is MNHEY, CDR2 SMNVEV, per germline (reference sequence). The CDR3 is 12 residues long. With 6 bases removed from V and 9 bases from J, the gap between germline ends came to 15 bases. The CDR3 DNA reads TGTGCCAGCAGCCGACCGCGTGGAGGGCAGTACTTC. This gives the protein CASSRPRGGQYF.

About this clonotype: Likely a read error: the CDR3 ends without its conserved phenylalanine or tryptophan. This chain links TRBV10-3 with TRBJ1-6, with 9 bases identical to TRBD1. The germline CDR1 and CDR2 sequences are ENHRY and SYGVKD. V gave up 3 bases and J gave up 7 bases; unmatched junction bases: 10. The CDR3 sequence is 17 residues long. CDR3: CAISEGSRDRGNSPLHS. CDR3 sequence (DNA): TGTGCCATCAGTGAAGGAAGTCGAGACAGGGGGAATTCACCCCTCCACTCT.

The table lists this clonotype with a few counts. V and J are TRBV3-1 and TRBJ2-2, with 11 bases lining up with TRBD2. This CDR3 comprises 16 residues. Germline lookup yields CDR1 LGHDT and CDR2 YNNKEL (reference sequence). The J segment lost 4 bases and the V segment lost 8 bases, leaving 9 bases of the junction unmatched. CDR3 in amino acids: CASSRASGGPTGELFF. Here the CDR3 DNA reads TGTGCCAGCTCTAGGGCTAGCGGGGGGCCCACCGGGGAGCTGTTTTTT.

The V and J genes are TRBV13 and TRBJ2-7; 8 bases line up with TRBD1. With V trimmed by 4 bases and J by 5 bases, 13 bases remained unmatched. In germline, CDR1 is PRHDT, CDR2 FYEKMQ (reference sequence). The CDR3 totals 16 residues. The CDR3 region has the DNA TGTGCCAGCAGCTCCTTCGCGACAGGGGAGGTGGACGAGCAGTACTTC. This gives the protein CASSSFATGEVDEQYF.

This clonotype was detected only a few times. CDR3 in amino acids: CASSKQGYSNQPQHF. In nucleotides, the CDR3 is TGTGCCAGCAGTAAACAGGGATATAGCAATCAGCCCCAGCATTTT. V and J are TRBV2 and TRBJ1-5, with D perhaps matching TRBD1 (6 bases). Trimming stripped 5 bases from V and 0 bases from J, with 11 bases between. Per germline, CDR1 SNHLY and CDR2 FYNNEI. The CDR3 sequence is 15 residues long.

This sequence joins TRBV6-5 and TRBJ2-3, with 9 bases fitting TRBD2. V was pared by 2 bases and J by 1 base, with 4 bases of the junction left unmatched. The CDR3 contains 16 residues. Germline V lookup: CDR1 MNHEY, CDR2 SVGAGI. The CDR3 loop reads CASSYRVAGGTDTQYF. CDR3 DNA: TGTGCCAGCAGTTACAGGGTAGCGGGGGGCACAGATACGCAGTATTTT.

In regard to this clonotype: A read error may produce the germline difference seen at one junction end. The rearrangement uses TRBV4-1 and TRBJ2-5, with D perhaps TRBD1 (6 bases). The end of the DNA is better explained by TRBJ2-7, so the J call may be wrong. The germline gives CDR1 MGHRA, CDR2 YSYEKL. The CDR3 is made up of 15 amino acids. This chain's CDR3 is CASSQAGTPYYEQYF. The CDR3, as DNA: TGCGCCAGCAGTCAAGCCGGGACACCCTATTACGAGCAGTACTTC.

The chain links TRBV10-3 to TRBJ2-5, with 7 nucleotides matching TRBD2. This CDR3 comprises 16 residues. The V segment lost 3 bases and the J segment 5 bases; nucleotides outside the gene matches: 12. CDR1 is ENHRY, CDR2 SYGVKD, per germline. CDR3 nucleotide sequence: TGTGCCATCAGTGAAGGCCTAGCGGAGCCGGGGGAGACCCAGTACTTC. Its protein product is CAISEGLAEPGETQYF.

This clonotype was recorded a few times. The chain carries TRBV12-3 or TRBV12-4 and TRBJ1-1; TRBD1 matches at 7 bases. V lost 7 bases to trimming and J lost 1 base; unmatched junction nucleotides: 6. The CDR3 contains 14 residues. CDR3 in amino acids: CASKTQGGNTEAFF. DNA of the CDR3: TGTGCCAGCAAAACTCAGGGGGGGAACACTGAAGCTTTCTTT.

The V gene is TRBV9, the J gene TRBJ2-5; no reliable D call. Gene TRBJ2-1 matches the end of the DNA better, so the J call may be wrong. Germline V gene lookup returns CDR1 SGDLS and CDR2 YYNGEE. The CDR3 sequence is 14 residues long. CDR3 coding DNA: TGTGCCAGCAGCGTAGATTTAACGCTCAATGAGCAGTTCTTC. It codes for CASSVDLTLNEQFF.

The chain is built from TRBV7-2 and TRBJ2-7; D is undetermined. V was shortened by 3 bases and J by 3 bases, with 15 bases between the two germline ends. CDR1 is SGHTA and CDR2 is FQGNSA in the germline V gene. CDR3 length equals 15 residues. CDR3 amino acids: CASSFDAQPFYEQYF. The CDR3, as DNA: TGTGCCAGCAGCTTTGACGCACAGCCATTCTACGAGCAGTACTTC.

CDR3 in DNA: TGTGCCAGCTCCAGGACTAGCGGGGGGCCCTACGAGCAGTACTTC. Protein: CASSRTSGGPYEQYF. The V call is TRBV7-3, the J call TRBJ2-7; 14 nucleotides match TRBD2. V gave up 8 bases and J gave up 2 bases; unmatched junction bases: 5. The V gene's germline CDR1 is SGHTA and CDR2 FQGTGA. This CDR3 contains 15 residues.

The rearrangement uses TRBV6-5 and TRBJ1-4; the match to TRBD1 covers 8 bases. V shed 6 bases, J shed 5 bases, and the junction held 5 bases outside the gene matches. Germline-derived CDR1 and CDR2 are MNHEY and SVGAGI. The CDR3 has 14 residues. The CDR3 reads CASSTGQDNEKLFF. CDR3 nucleotide sequence: TGTGCCAGCAGCACGGGACAGGACAATGAAAAACTGTTTTTT.

This clonotype was found a few times. The chain carries TRBV20-1 and TRBJ2-7, with D unresolved. Trimming removed 5 bases at V and 0 bases at J, with 14 bases between. This CDR3 has 14 residues. Germline V gives CDR1 DFQATT, CDR2 SNEGSKA (reference sequence). The chain's CDR3 is CSAAPSGDSYEQYF. The CDR3 DNA sequence: TGCAGTGCTGCCCCAAGTGGGGACTCCTACGAGCAGTACTTC.

The genes are TRBV19 and TRBJ1-2; perhaps TRBD1 as D (5 bases). The CDR3 has 13 residues. Trimming cost V 4 bases and J 3 bases, with 9 bases left between them. CDR1 and CDR2 (germline): LNHDA, SQIVND (reference sequence). CDR3: CASSKQEDYGYTF. The CDR3 coding sequence is TGTGCCAGTAGTAAACAGGAGGACTATGGCTACACCTTC.

This chain links TRBV20-1 with TRBJ1-1; 7 bases are shared with TRBD1. After removal of 5 bases from V and 5 bases from J, the junction contained 5 bases not matched to a gene. Germline assignment: CDR1 DFQATT and CDR2 SNEGSKA (reference sequence). The CDR3 has 12 amino acids. This chain's CDR3 is CSAVDRATEAFF. The CDR3 bases are TGCAGTGCTGTAGACAGGGCAACTGAAGCTTTCTTT.

The chain recombines TRBV12-3 or TRBV12-4 with TRBJ2-2; D may be TRBD1 (6 bases). The CDR3 is made up of 17 amino acids. The V gene lost 5 bases and the J gene lost 1 base, with 17 bases spanning the gap. This CDR3 reads CASSLRAGAGNTGELFF. In DNA form, the CDR3 reads TGTGCCAGCAGTCTCCGGGCAGGGGCCGGGAACACCGGGGAGCTGTTTTTT.

The chain uses TRBV29-1 and TRBJ2-5; D unclear. CDR3 length equals 11 residues. Germline assignment: CDR1 SQVTM and CDR2 ANQGSEA. Trimming pared 3 bases from V and 1 base from J, leaving 3 bases between. The CDR3, as DNA: TGCAGCGTTGAGATCCAAGAGACCCAGTACTTC. Translation: CSVEIQETQYF.

Only a few counts were recorded for this clonotype. The rearrangement joins TRBV7-2 to TRBJ1-4, with D hard to call. The CDR3 length is 18 residues. Trimming left V 2 bases short and J 0 bases short, with 16 bases between. Per germline, CDR1 SGHTA and CDR2 FQGNSA. The CDR3 reads CASSLTHVLSATNEKLFF. The CDR3, as DNA: TGTGCCAGCAGCTTAACCCACGTTTTGTCGGCAACTAATGAAAAACTGTTTTTT. Full variable domain (missing parts from reference TRBV7-2 and TRBJ1-4): GAGVSQSPSNKVTEKGKDVELRCDPISGHTALYWYRQSLGQGLEFLIYFQGNSAPDKSGLPSDRFSAERTGGSVSTLTIQRTQQEDSAVYLCASSLTHVLSATNEKLFFGSGTQLSVL.

The rearrangement uses TRBV5-6 and TRBJ2-3, with 8 bases matching TRBD1. This CDR3 is 17 amino acids long. V dropped 2 bases and J dropped 6; count of bases not matched to a gene: 14. From germline, CDR1 is SGHDT and CDR2 YYEEEE. The CDR3 protein is CASSLETGGRRGDTQYF. DNA of the CDR3: TGTGCCAGCAGCTTAGAAACAGGGGGGCGTAGGGGCGATACGCAGTATTTT. The full variable domain, rest sourced from reference TRBV5-6 and TRBJ2-3, is DAGVTQSPTHLIKTRGQQVTLRCSPKSGHDTVSWYQQALGQGPQFIFQYYEEEERQRGNFPDRFSGHQFPNYSSELNVNALLLGDSALYLCASSLETGGRRGDTQYFGPGTRLTVL.

V usage is TRBV28 and J usage is TRBJ2-1; weak D call: TRBD1 (5 bases). Germline V gene data show CDR1 as MDHEN and CDR2 as SYDVKM. V shed 1 base and J shed 9 bases, with 19 bases lying between them. CDR3 length equals 16 residues. CDR3 protein: CASSLFPAERQGEQFF. CDR3 coding DNA: TGTGCCAGCAGTTTATTCCCCGCGGAAAGGCAGGGTGAGCAGTTCTTC.

This clonotype was seen only a few times. This chain joins TRBV20-1 and TRBJ2-1; 11 bases are a match to TRBD2. The germline V gene has CDR1 DFQATT and CDR2 SNEGSKA (reference sequence). The trim removed 5 bases at V and 10 bases at J, leaving 10 bases unmatched. The CDR3 totals 14 residues. In DNA form, the CDR3 reads TGCAGTGCTGGGCGTAGCGGGGGGGCGGGGGAGCAGTTCTTC. It specifies CSAGRSGGAGEQFF.

J is TRBJ2-5 and V is TRBV4-1; 7 positions agree with TRBD1. Per germline, CDR1 MGHRA and CDR2 YSYEKL. After removal of 2 bases from V and 1 base from J, the junction contained 10 bases not matched to a gene. The length of the CDR3 is 17 residues. CDR3 residues: CASSQLGTADIQETQYF. Written as DNA, the CDR3 is TGCGCCAGCAGCCAACTCGGGACAGCAGATATCCAAGAGACCCAGTACTTC.